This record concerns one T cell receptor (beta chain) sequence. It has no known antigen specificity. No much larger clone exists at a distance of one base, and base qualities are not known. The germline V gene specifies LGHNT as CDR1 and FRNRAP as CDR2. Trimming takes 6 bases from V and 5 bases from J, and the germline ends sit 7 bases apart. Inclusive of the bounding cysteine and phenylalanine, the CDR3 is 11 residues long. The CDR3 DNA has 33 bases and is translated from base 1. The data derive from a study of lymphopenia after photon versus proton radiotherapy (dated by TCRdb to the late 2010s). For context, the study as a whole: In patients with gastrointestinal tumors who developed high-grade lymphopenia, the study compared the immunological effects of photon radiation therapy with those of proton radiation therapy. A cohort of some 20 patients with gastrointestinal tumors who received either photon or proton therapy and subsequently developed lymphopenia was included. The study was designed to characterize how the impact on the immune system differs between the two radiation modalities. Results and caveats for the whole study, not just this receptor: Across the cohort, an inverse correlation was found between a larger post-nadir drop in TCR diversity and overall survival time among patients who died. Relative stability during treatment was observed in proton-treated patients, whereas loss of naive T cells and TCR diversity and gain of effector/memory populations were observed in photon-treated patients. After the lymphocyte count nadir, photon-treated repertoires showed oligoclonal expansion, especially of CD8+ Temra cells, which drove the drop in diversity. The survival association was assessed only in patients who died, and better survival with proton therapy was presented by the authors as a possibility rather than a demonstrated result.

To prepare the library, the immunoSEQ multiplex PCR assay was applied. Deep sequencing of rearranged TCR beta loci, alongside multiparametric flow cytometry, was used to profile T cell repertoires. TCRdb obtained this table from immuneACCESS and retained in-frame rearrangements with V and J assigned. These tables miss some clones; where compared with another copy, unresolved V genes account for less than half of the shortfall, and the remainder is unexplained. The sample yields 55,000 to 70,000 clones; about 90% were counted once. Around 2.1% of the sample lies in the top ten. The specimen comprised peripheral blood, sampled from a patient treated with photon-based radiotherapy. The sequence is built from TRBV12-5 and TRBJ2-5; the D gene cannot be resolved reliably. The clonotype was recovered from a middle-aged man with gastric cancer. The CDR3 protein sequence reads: CASGYGETQYF. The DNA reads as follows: TGTGCTAGTGGATACGGGGAGACCCAGTACTTC. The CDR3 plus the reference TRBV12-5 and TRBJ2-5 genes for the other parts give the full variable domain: DARVTQTPRHKVTEMGQEVTMRCQPILGHNTVFWYRQTMMQGLELLAYFRNRAPLDDSGMPKDRFSAEMPDATLATLKIQPSEPRDSAVYFCASGYGETQYFGPGTRLLVL.